The 3 T cell receptor beta chains below all came from one sample that was sequenced in a study of blood T cell repertoires in COVID-19. Only in-frame clones appear in the TCRdb table, and some are missing; sequencing was by immunoSEQ multiplex PCR. This sample yields 250,000 to 350,000 clones, of which 84% are seen a single time; approximately 1.5% belongs to the top ten. Sequencing was done on a sample of peripheral blood. All receptors come from a human donor with COVID-19, enrolled during active disease. The donor label of this sample is uncertain.

The V and J genes are TRBV28 and TRBJ1-5, with TRBD1 identical over 7 bases. V lost 7 bases to trimming and J lost 2 bases; unmatched junction nucleotides: 8. The germline V gene encodes CDR1 MDHEN and CDR2 SYDVKM. The CDR3 has 15 amino acids. Here the CDR3 reads CASKVTGFGNQPQHF. As DNA, the CDR3 is TGTGCCAGCAAAGTGACAGGGTTTGGCAATCAGCCCCAGCATTTT.

This clone was seen a single time. The rearrangement links TRBV6-5 to TRBJ1-5; 8 positions match TRBD1. J lost 4 bases, V lost 6 bases, and 5 bases had no gene match. The CDR3 is made up of 14 amino acids. The germline gives CDR1 MNHEY, CDR2 SVGAGI. CDR3 residues: CASRRGDRNQPQHF. In DNA, the CDR3 is TGTGCCAGCAGGAGGGGGGACAGGAATCAGCCCCAGCATTTT.

The chain has TRBV7-8 and TRBJ1-2, with 11 positions matching TRBD1. The CDR3 totals 16 residues. Germline values: CDR1 SGHVS, CDR2 FQNEAQ. With 5 bases clipped from V and 8 bases from J, the junction kept 13 bases outside the gene matches. The DNA for the CDR3 is TGTGCCAGCAGCGGCCGGGACAGGGGGTGGGAAAAGGGCTACACCTTC. Translated, it gives CASSGRDRGWEKGYTF.